These 10 T cell receptor beta chains came from one sample sequenced in a study of shared clonotypes between healthy human individuals. The assay was immunoSEQ multiplex PCR, and TCRdb's table has in-frame clones only and misses some. The table has some 1 million clones, roughly 70% seen once. The material sequenced was memory CD4+ T cells sorted from blood. Indicated subset: CD45RA-negative fraction. These receptors all come from a man aged 18 to 30 in good health.

CDR3 coding DNA: TGTGCCAGCTCACCCGGATACAGGGACGGGTACGAGCAGTACTTC. It yields the protein CASSPGYRDGYEQYF. The rearrangement uses TRBV18 and TRBJ2-7, with a possible D match to TRBD1 (6 bases). CDR1 is KGHSH, CDR2 LQKENI, per germline. There are 15 residues in the CDR3. With 3 bases removed from V and 4 bases from J, the gap between germline ends came to 16 bases.

The chain carries TRBV7-9 and TRBJ2-7, with 8 bases lining up with TRBD2. The V gene end was trimmed by 4 bases and the J gene end by 6 bases; junction bases not matched to a gene: 20. This CDR3 spans 18 amino acids. The germline CDR1 and CDR2 sequences are SEHNR and FQNEAQ (reference sequence). The DNA for the CDR3 is TGTGCCAGCAGCTCAGGGTCGGGCAGGGCAGGACTAGCTATCGAGCAGTACTTC. Translating gives CASSSGSGRAGLAIEQYF.

This chain uses TRBV2 with TRBJ2-3; D may be TRBD2 (5 bases). The CDR3 consists of 14 residues. Germline loops: CDR1 SNHLY, CDR2 FYNNEI. Trimming took off 7 bases at V and 5 bases at J, with 16 bases between the two ends. CDR3 sequence: CASKVDGKIDTQYF. The CDR3 nucleotides read TGTGCCAGCAAGGTAGACGGGAAGATAGATACGCAGTATTTT.

Worth noting for this clone: The likely explanation is a read error, given a far larger clone one base away. The J gene is TRBJ2-5, the V gene TRBV7-9; 12 bases fit TRBD1. V dropped 6 bases and J dropped 5; count of bases not matched to a gene: 7. This CDR3 is 15 amino acids long. From germline, CDR1 is SEHNR and CDR2 FQNEAQ (reference sequence). The CDR3, as DNA: TGTGCCAGCAGTTTCGGGACAGGGGGCGTGGAGACCCAGTACTTC. Its translation: CASSFGTGGVETQYF. Full variable domain (missing parts from reference TRBV7-9 and TRBJ2-5): DTGVSQNPRHKITKRGQNVTFRCDPISEHNRLYWYRQTLGQGPEFLTYFQNEAQLEKSRLLSDRFSAERPKGSFSTLEIQRTEQGDSAMYLCASSFGTGGVETQYFGPGTRLLVL.

A remark on this clone: This same CDR3 is encoded by further DNA sequences in the sample. The V gene is TRBV9, the J gene TRBJ2-7; D ambiguous. The V gene lost 0 bases and the J gene lost 7 bases, with 14 bases spanning the gap. In germline, CDR1 is SGDLS, CDR2 YYNGEE. The CDR3 runs 14 residues. CDR3 loop: CASSVDIRAGEQYF. As DNA, the CDR3 is TGTGCCAGCAGCGTAGATATTAGGGCTGGGGAGCAGTACTTC.

The chain uses TRBV5-6 and TRBJ2-3, with TRBD1 as a possible D gene (5 bases). V was cut by 6 bases and J by 5 bases, with 19 bases left in between. CDR1 is SGHDT, CDR2 YYEEEE, per germline. CDR3 size: 15 residues. The CDR3 sequence is CASTTLRIGVDTQYF. CDR3 bases: TGTGCCAGCACTACCCTGCGCATAGGGGTAGATACGCAGTATTTT.

This clone has a single count. This chain links TRBV12-5 with TRBJ2-7, with 8 nucleotides matching TRBD1. The CDR3 is made up of 15 amino acids. CDR1 and CDR2 (germline): LGHNT, FRNRAP. V lost 3 bases, J lost 0 bases, and 4 bases stayed unmatched. CDR3 amino acids: CASGFRTGISYEQYF. CDR3 in DNA: TGTGCTAGTGGTTTCCGGACAGGGATCTCCTACGAGCAGTACTTC.

This clone occurred a few times. The sample holds other DNA sequences that translate to the same CDR3. The genes are TRBV11-1 and TRBJ1-1; D not resolved. Trimming cost V 3 bases and J 1 base, with 6 bases left between them. The CDR3 runs to 13 residues. Germline values: CDR1 SGHAT, CDR2 FQDESV (reference sequence). The CDR3 bases are TGTGCCAGCAGCTTCGGCAAGAACACTGAAGCTTTCTTT. Its translation is CASSFGKNTEAFF.

This rearrangement joins TRBV18 to TRBJ1-5; D is undetermined. The germline V and J ends were trimmed by 2 bases and 3 bases, with 8 bases remaining between them. The germline V gene has CDR1 KGHSH and CDR2 LQKENI. The CDR3 is 14 residues long. DNA for the CDR3: TGTGCCAGCTCACCAGACGGGAACAATCAGCCCCAGCATTTT. Its translation is CASSPDGNNQPQHF. The whole variable domain, filled in from reference TRBV18 and TRBJ1-5, reads NAGVMQNPRHLVRRRGQEARLRCSPMKGHSHVYWYRQLPEEGLKFMVYLQKENIIDESGMPKERFSAEFPKEGPSILRIQQVVRGDSAAYFCASSPDGNNQPQHFGDGTRLSIL.

The chain couples TRBV2 to TRBJ1-2; the match to TRBD1 covers 11 bases. The junction had 2 bases not matched to a gene; V was cut back by 8 bases and J by 6 bases. This CDR3 has 12 amino acids. CDR1 and CDR2 from the germline V gene are SNHLY and FYNNEI. CDR3 DNA: TGTGCCAGCGGGGGACAGGGGGATGGCTACACCTTC. Residues: CASGGQGDGYTF.